Listed below are T cell receptor beta chains from one sample, sequenced in a study of CD8 T cells in ankylosing spondylitis. TCRdb reprocessed the 5' RACE reads with MiXCR, giving one entry per CDR3 protein. The data hold some 340,000 distinct CDR3 sequences, with roughly 15% observed a single time. The sample taken for sequencing was blood, either unsorted or a sorted T cell fraction (not recorded which). All receptors derive from a male donor with ankylosing spondylitis or in good health (not recorded which). The CDR3 runs from the conserved cysteine through the conserved F or W. D genes are given only for firm matches. Clone size is given for some rows only: seen once, a few or many times, or a class if the clone is expanded.

TRBV7-8	.	few	TRBJ1-4	TGTGCCAGCAGCCCCTGGTTGGGGGGGGTGGCTAATGAAAAACTGTTTTTT	CASSPWLGGVANEKLFF
TRBV11-2	TRBD2	.	TRBJ2-5	TGTGCCAGCAGCTTAGATCTGTGGACTAGCGGGGGAAAGACCCAGTACTTC	CASSLDLWTSGGKTQYF
TRBV5-1	.	.	TRBJ2-1	TGCGCCAGCAGCTTGGTAGGGGAAGTGACCCTCGAGCAGTTCTTC	CASSLVGEVTLEQFF
TRBV25-1	.	few	TRBJ1-4	TGTGCCAGCAGTGAAACTGGGGGCCTCTGGGAAAAACTGTTTTTT	CASSETGGLWEKLFF
TRBV27	.	once	TRBJ2-7	TGTGCCAGCAGTTTAGTGGGCCCCCACCTCTACGAGCAGTACTTC	CASSLVGPHLYEQYF
TRBV3-1	TRBD2	few	TRBJ2-3	TGTGCCAGCAGCCAAGACAGCAGCGGGGGGCCCCAGGGGGATACGCAGTATTTT	CASSQDSSGGPQGDTQYF
TRBV11-2	TRBD1	few	TRBJ1-3	TGTGCCAGCAGCCCGCGACAGGGTGGAAACACCATATATTTT	CASSPRQGGNTIYF
TRBV15	.	few	TRBJ2-1	TGTGCCACCAGCAGAGTGGGGGGAGCCGGAGTGAATGAGCAGTTCTTC	CATSRVGGAGVNEQFF
TRBV11-3	.	.	TRBJ2-1	TGTGCCAGCAGCTTAGTCCGATATGGGGGTGACAATGAGCAGTTCTTC	CASSLVRYGGDNEQFF
TRBV20-1	.	.	TRBJ2-1	TGCAGTGCTAGACCGCCCCCGCCGGGCTACGGTGAGCAGTTCTTC	CSARPPPPGYGEQFF
TRBV20-1	TRBD2	.	TRBJ2-3	TGCAGTGCTAGAAGGGAGCGGGGGGCTCTTGGTACGCAGTATTTT	CSARRERGALGTQYF
TRBV20-1	.	.	TRBJ2-5	TGCAGTGCTACGGCATACCAAGAGACCCAGTACTTC	CSATAYQETQYF
TRBV20-1	TRBD2	.	TRBJ2-1	TGCAGTGCCATAGGTAGCGGGGCAAACAATGAGCAGTTCTTC	CSAIGSGANNEQFF
TRBV20-1	.	.	TRBJ1-6	TGCAGTGCCACCTTGGGGACCACTAATTCACCCCTCCACTTT	CSATLGTTNSPLHF
TRBV14	TRBD1	few	TRBJ1-1	TGTGCCAGCAGCCAAGGTCAGGGGGATACTGAAGCTTTCTTT	CASSQGQGDTEAFF
TRBV12-5	.	.	TRBJ2-7	TGTGCTAGTGGTTTGGTCGGTACATCGGGCGAGCAGTACTTC	CASGLVGTSGEQYF
TRBV20-1	TRBD2	many	TRBJ2-1	TGCAGTGCTAGAGTTTCCAGCGGGACGCGCTACAATGAGCAGTTCTTC	CSARVSSGTRYNEQFF
TRBV13	TRBD1	.	TRBJ2-2	TGTGCCAGCAGCCCCAGGGGGATCACCGGGGAGCTGTTTTTT	CASSPRGITGELFF
TRBV4-2	TRBD1	few	TRBJ2-2	TGTGCCAGCAGCCAAGAATCGTTGAGGGGGCTGAACACCGGGGAGCTGTTTTTT	CASSQESLRGLNTGELFF
TRBV20-1	TRBD1	.	TRBJ1-1	TGCAGTGCCCAGGACAGGCCGAACACTGAAGCTTTCTTT	CSAQDRPNTEAFF
TRBV20-1	TRBD2	once	TRBJ2-1	TGCAGTGCTGACGGGACTAGCGGGAGGGGTGAGCAGTTCTTC	CSADGTSGRGEQFF
TRBV11-2	TRBD2	many	TRBJ2-1	TGTGCCAGCAGCCCCGGGACTAGCGCCACCAATGAGCAGTTCTTC	CASSPGTSATNEQFF
TRBV5-1	.	few	TRBJ1-1	TGCGCCAGCAGCCTCGGACCCTCGAGAAACACTGAAGCTTTCTTT	CASSLGPSRNTEAFF
TRBV12-3/TRBV12-4	.	many	TRBJ2-7	TGTGCCAGCAGTTTAGGTCAGGCGACCTACGAGCAGTACTTC	CASSLGQATYEQYF
TRBV29-1	.	many	TRBJ1-2	TGCAGCGTCCAATACAGGACTGGCTACACCTTC	CSVQYRTGYTF
TRBV28	.	.	TRBJ1-1	TGTGCCAGCAGACTTCAGGGTAGTAGCACTGAAGCTTTCTTT	CASRLQGSSTEAFF
TRBV6-1	.	few	TRBJ2-2	TGTGCCACGACACCTGACTTGGGCACCGGGGAGCTGTTTTTT	CATTPDLGTGELFF
TRBV6-1	TRBD2	.	TRBJ2-3	TGTGCCAGCAGTAGGACTAGCGGGGGCCCTAGCACAGATACGCAGTATTTT	CASSRTSGGPSTDTQYF
TRBV3-1	.	.	TRBJ2-5	TGTGCCAGCAGCCAACTTACCGGGACTCCTCAGTACTTC	CASSQLTGTPQYF
TRBV7-9	.	few	TRBJ1-2	TGTGCCAGCAACGTGGATGGAGGCCCCTATGGCTACACCTTC	CASNVDGGPYGYTF
TRBV5-1	TRBD1	.	TRBJ1-1	TGCGCCAGCAGCTTGAACACCGGGACAGGGAACACTGAAGCTTTCTTT	CASSLNTGTGNTEAFF
TRBV11-2	.	.	TRBJ1-6	TGTGCCAGCAGCTTTGCTGTCGATAAGCCCCTCCACTTT	CASSFAVDKPLHF
TRBV5-8	.	few	TRBJ1-5	TGTGCCAGCAGCTTGGTTTACGGACCGAATCAGCCCCAGCATTTT	CASSLVYGPNQPQHF
TRBV5-4	.	.	TRBJ2-1	TGTGCCAGCAGCTCCTACCTTTCAAGCTCCTACAATGAGCAGTTCTTC	CASSSYLSSSYNEQFF
TRBV27	TRBD2	.	TRBJ2-1	TGTGCCAGCAGTTCAATCCCCCCGGGGGCTAGCGGGGGCCATGAGCAGTTCTTC	CASSSIPPGASGGHEQFF
TRBV27	TRBD1	few	TRBJ2-2	TGTGCCAGCAGTTTGGGACAGGGGGCGAGGACCGGGGAGCTGTTTTTT	CASSLGQGARTGELFF
TRBV6-1	.	few	TRBJ2-6	TGTGCCAGCAGACAGGGTCCCCTCTCTGGGGCCAACGTCCTGACTTTC	CASRQGPLSGANVLTF
TRBV12-3/TRBV12-4	.	.	TRBJ2-1	TGTGCCAGCAGTAGTTTCCGGGACGGTGAGCAGTTCTTC	CASSSFRDGEQFF
TRBV5-1	.	.	TRBJ2-7	TGCGCCAGCAGCCCTCAACCGACCTACGAGCAGTACTTC	CASSPQPTYEQYF
TRBV12-3/TRBV12-4	.	few	TRBJ1-5	TGTGCCAGCAGTTTAGGGTCGGGGGGTCAGCCCCAGCATTTT	CASSLGSGGQPQHF
TRBV5-1	.	.	TRBJ1-6	TGCGCCAGCAGCAGCACTCAGGCGGGGTATAATTCACCCCTCCACTTT	CASSSTQAGYNSPLHF
TRBV5-1	TRBD2	.	TRBJ2-5	TGCGCCAGCAGCGCCTATGCCACCGGGACTAGCGGGGGGGTTGGACAAGAGACCCAGTACTTC	CASSAYATGTSGGVGQETQYF
TRBV3-1	TRBD1	.	TRBJ2-1	TGTGCCAGCAGCCAAGCCGGGACAGGCCTCTACAATGAGCAGTTCTTC	CASSQAGTGLYNEQFF
TRBV7-8	.	.	TRBJ2-7	TGTGCCAGCAGCTTAGCGCCGAAGGGGAAGGGGTACGAGCAGTACTTC	CASSLAPKGKGYEQYF
TRBV5-1	.	.	TRBJ1-5	TGCGCCAGCAGCTTGGGGGGCAGCGATAGCAATCAGCCCCAGCATTTT	CASSLGGSDSNQPQHF
TRBV11-2	.	few	TRBJ1-6	TGTGCCAGCAGGGCCGGGACCGTCGATTCACCCCTCCACTTT	CASRAGTVDSPLHF
TRBV3-1	.	few	TRBJ2-7	TGTGCCAGCAGCCAAACGGGCAACGAGCAGTACTTC	CASSQTGNEQYF
TRBV5-6	TRBD1	.	TRBJ2-2	TGTGCCAGCAGCCCCCTCGACAGGGGCCGCGGGGAGCTGTTTTTT	CASSPLDRGRGELFF
TRBV20-1	.	few	TRBJ2-5	TGCAGTGCTAGGGGCAAAAGTAGAGAGACCCAGTACTTC	CSARGKSRETQYF
TRBV15	TRBD1	few	TRBJ2-7	TGTGCCACCAGCAGATCCGGGACAGGGTCGAAGCAGTACTTC	CATSRSGTGSKQYF
TRBV4-1	.	.	TRBJ2-1	TGCGCCAGCAGCCAAGGGCGTTCCGGGGCCTACAATGAGCAGTTCTTC	CASSQGRSGAYNEQFF